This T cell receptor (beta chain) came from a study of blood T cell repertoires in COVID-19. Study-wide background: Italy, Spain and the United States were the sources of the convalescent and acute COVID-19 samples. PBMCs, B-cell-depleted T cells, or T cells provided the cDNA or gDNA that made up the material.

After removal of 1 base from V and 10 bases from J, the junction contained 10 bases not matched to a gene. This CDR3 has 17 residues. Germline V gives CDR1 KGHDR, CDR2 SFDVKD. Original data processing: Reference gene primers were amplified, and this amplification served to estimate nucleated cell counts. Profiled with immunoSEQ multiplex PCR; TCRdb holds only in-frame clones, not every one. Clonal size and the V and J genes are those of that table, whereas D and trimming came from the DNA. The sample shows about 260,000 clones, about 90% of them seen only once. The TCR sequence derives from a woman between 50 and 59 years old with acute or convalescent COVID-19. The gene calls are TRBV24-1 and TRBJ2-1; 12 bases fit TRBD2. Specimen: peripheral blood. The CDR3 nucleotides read TGTGCCACCAGTGATTTTTCGACTAGCGGGAGATTGAGGGAGCAGTTCTTC. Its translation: CATSDFSTSGRLREQFF.